The 30 T cell receptor beta chains below all came from one sample that was sequenced in a study of shared clonotypes between healthy human individuals. The assay was immunoSEQ multiplex PCR, and TCRdb's table has in-frame clones only and misses some. The table includes about 1.4 million clones, around 97% detected once. The specimen sequenced was naive CD4+ T cells sorted from blood. As for subset: CD45RA+ positively selected. The receptors stem from a man aged 25 to 45 in good health.

This chain links TRBV5-1 with TRBJ2-6; D ambiguous. The CDR3 covers 15 residues. The ends were cut back, 2 bases at V and 1 base at J, with 7 bases in the middle. CDR1 SGHRS and CDR2 YFSETQ come from the germline V gene. CDR3 residues: CASSLWDSGANVLTF. The CDR3 nucleotides are TGCGCCAGCAGCTTATGGGATTCTGGGGCCAACGTCCTGACTTTC.

This chain connects TRBV15 to TRBJ2-5; D remains ambiguous. The CDR3 loop spans 13 amino acids. Germline CDR1 and CDR2: LNHNV and YYDKDF (reference sequence). Trimming pared 0 bases from V and 5 bases from J, leaving 7 bases between. The CDR3 nucleotides are TGTGCCACCAGCAGAGATCTTGAGGAGACCCAGTACTTC. Amino acids: CATSRDLEETQYF.

The V call is TRBV18, the J call TRBJ2-7, with D possibly TRBD1 on 6 matching bases. With 2 bases removed from V and 5 bases from J, the gap between germline ends came to 10 bases. Germline loops: CDR1 KGHSH, CDR2 LQKENI. This CDR3 comprises 13 residues. CDR3 nucleotide sequence: TGTGCCAGCTCACCAGGGACATCCAACGAGCAGTACTTC. It is translated as CASSPGTSNEQYF.

The gene calls are TRBV28 and TRBJ2-2; TRBD1 agrees at 7 bases. J lost 4 bases, V lost 6 bases, and 5 bases had no gene match. This CDR3 has 14 amino acids. Germline lookup yields CDR1 MDHEN and CDR2 SYDVKM. The CDR3 sequence: CASRQGQLTGELFF. The CDR3 DNA follows: TGTGCCAGCAGACAGGGACAGCTCACCGGGGAGCTGTTTTTT.

The chain joins TRBV5-1 to TRBJ2-1; 9 positions agree with TRBD2. The junction had 10 bases not matched to a gene; V was cut back by 4 bases and J by 2 bases. Germline lookup yields CDR1 SGHRS and CDR2 YFSETQ. The CDR3 loop spans 17 amino acids. CDR3 loop: CASSPTSGFPTYNEQFF. In DNA form, the CDR3 reads TGCGCCAGCAGCCCGACTAGCGGTTTCCCTACCTACAATGAGCAGTTCTTC. The whole variable domain, filled in from reference TRBV5-1 and TRBJ2-1, reads KAGVTQTPRYLIKTRGQQVTLSCSPISGHRSVSWYQQTPGQGLQFLFEYFSETQRNKGNFPGRFSGRQFSNSRSEMNVSTLELGDSALYLCASSPTSGFPTYNEQFFGPGTRLTVL.

This rearrangement joins TRBV7-3 to TRBJ2-3; D remains unclear. Germline CDR1 SGHTA, CDR2 FQGTGA. The CDR3 sequence is 15 residues long. V shed 4 bases and J shed 2 bases, with 13 bases lying between them. The DNA of the CDR3 is TGTGCCAGCAGCTCCACGCTGGCGTTCACAGATACGCAGTATTTT. Amino acid sequence: CASSSTLAFTDTQYF.

The gene calls are TRBV6-6 and TRBJ2-7; maybe TRBD1 (6 bases). Germline-derived CDR1 and CDR2 are MNHNY and SVGAGI (reference sequence). The germline V and J ends were trimmed by 2 bases and 1 base, with 12 bases remaining between them. The CDR3 totals 15 residues. CDR3 coding DNA: TGTGCCAGCAGTTACGACGCTAGGGGGTCCTACGAGCAGTACTTC. Residues: CASSYDARGSYEQYF.

The CDR3 here is CASSPIGDTQYF. The CDR3 nucleotides read TGTGCCAGCAGCCCCATAGGGGATACGCAGTATTTT. The chain uses TRBV7-6 and TRBJ2-3; no reliable D call. Germline V gene data show CDR1 as SGHVS and CDR2 as FNYEAQ. The CDR3 contains 12 residues. V gave up 5 bases and J gave up 6 bases, with 9 bases separating them.

V gene TRBV6-5 combines with J gene TRBJ1-2; D unresolved. Germline V gives CDR1 MNHEY, CDR2 SVGAGI. The CDR3 has 14 residues. Trimming removed 4 bases at V and 8 bases at J, with 17 bases between. The CDR3 bases are TGTGCCAGCAGTTTGAGTCGGCAGGCGTGGGGCTACACCTTC. The encoded protein is CASSLSRQAWGYTF.

With respect to this clone: The sample carries other DNA sequences with the same CDR3. The chain couples TRBV20-1 to TRBJ1-1; D unresolved. The CDR3 sequence is 11 residues long. Deletions cut 5 bases from V and 1 base from J, with 5 bases between. CDR1 is DFQATT, CDR2 SNEGSKA, per germline (reference sequence). CDR3 sequence: CSAARNTEAFF. As DNA, the CDR3 is TGCAGTGCTGCACGGAACACTGAAGCTTTCTTT.

This clone occurred once. J is TRBJ1-1 and V is TRBV7-9, with 9 positions matching TRBD1. Unmatched junction bases numbered 6, after V lost 1 base and J lost 6 bases. The CDR3 length is 15 residues. In germline, CDR1 is SEHNR, CDR2 FQNEAQ (reference sequence). The CDR3 sequence: CASSLGDRDRAEAFF. In DNA form, the CDR3 reads TGTGCCAGCAGCTTAGGGGACAGGGATAGGGCTGAAGCTTTCTTT.

This clone came up once. The chain is built from TRBV27 and TRBJ2-1; the D gene is possibly TRBD2 (6 bases). V shed 6 bases and J shed 0 bases, with 15 bases lying between them. Per the germline V gene, CDR1 is MNHEY and CDR2 is SMNVEV (reference sequence). The CDR3 spans 16 residues. The CDR3 region has the DNA TGTGCCAGCAGATCCCTCCGCGGGGCCTCCTACAATGAGCAGTTCTTC. It translates to CASRSLRGASYNEQFF.

The CDR3 bases are TGTGCCAGCAGTACCACCCGGGAAACGTACGAGCAGTACTTC. Translating it yields CASSTTRETYEQYF. This chain joins TRBV28 and TRBJ2-7; D possibly corresponds to TRBD2 (5 bases). The CDR3 has 14 amino acids. In germline, CDR1 is MDHEN, CDR2 SYDVKM. Trimming left V 5 bases short and J 4 bases short, with 15 bases between.

The V gene is TRBV4-2, the J gene TRBJ2-5; the match to TRBD2 covers 7 bases. There are 15 residues in the CDR3. The ends lost 2 bases at V and 4 bases at J; junction bases unmatched: 7. CDR1 and CDR2 (germline): LGHNA, YNFKEQ. The CDR3 spells CASSQWEGTGETQYF. CDR3 DNA: TGTGCCAGCAGCCAATGGGAGGGGACGGGAGAGACCCAGTACTTC.

Remarks on this clone: Other DNA sequences within the sample encode an identical CDR3. This chain joins TRBV5-4 and TRBJ2-1; D ambiguous. V shed 0 bases and J shed 0 bases, with 10 bases lying between them. CDR1 is SGHNT, CDR2 YYREEE, per germline (reference sequence). The CDR3 covers 16 residues. CDR3 bases: TGTGCCAGCAGCTTGGGCTCTCCGAGCTCCTACAATGAGCAGTTCTTC. Translation gives CASSLGSPSSYNEQFF.

DNA of the CDR3: TGTGCCAGCAGCTTAAAACAGGCGAACACCGGGGAGCTGTTTTTT. It yields the protein CASSLKQANTGELFF. This rearrangement joins TRBV7-9 to TRBJ2-2, with a possible D match to TRBD1 (5 bases). The V end was cut by 2 bases, the J end by 0 bases, with 7 bases between. Germline CDR1 and CDR2: SEHNR and FQNEAQ (reference sequence). This CDR3 has 15 residues. The variable domain in full, completed from reference TRBV7-9 and TRBJ2-2, reads DTGVSQNPRHKITKRGQNVTFRCDPISEHNRLYWYRQTLGQGPEFLTYFQNEAQLEKSRLLSDRFSAERPKGSFSTLEIQRTEQGDSAMYLCASSLKQANTGELFFGEGSRLTVL.

The rearrangement uses TRBV28 and TRBJ1-2; 8 positions agree with TRBD1. The CDR3 length is 13 residues. V was clipped by 2 bases and J by 8 bases; unmatched bases: 4. Germline CDR1 and CDR2: MDHEN and SYDVKM. Written as DNA, the CDR3 is TGTGCCAGCAGTTTACAGGGGGCGAGGGGCTACACCTTC. Translating it yields CASSLQGARGYTF.

Comment on this clone: At the DNA level, this CDR3 is encoded by other sequences in the same sample as well. This chain connects TRBV28 to TRBJ2-6; D uncertain. Germline assignment: CDR1 MDHEN and CDR2 SYDVKM. The CDR3 loop spans 15 amino acids. With 2 bases removed from V and 1 base from J, the gap between germline ends came to 6 bases. The CDR3 sequence is CASSLTGSGANVLTF. CDR3 in DNA: TGTGCCAGCAGTTTAACCGGGTCTGGGGCCAACGTCCTGACTTTC.

The chain recombines TRBV5-1 with TRBJ2-7; D is unclear. The CDR3 is 13 residues long. The germline V and J ends were trimmed by 0 bases and 7 bases, with 11 bases remaining between them. The germline gives CDR1 SGHRS, CDR2 YFSETQ. CDR3 DNA sequence: TGCGCCAGCAGCTTGGAGGCCGGGCGGGAGCAGTACTTC. Protein product: CASSLEAGREQYF.

With respect to this clone: Distinct nucleotide sequences in the sample also encode this CDR3. The rearrangement joins TRBV11-3 to TRBJ2-7; the D is unclear. This CDR3 has 13 residues. CDR1 is SGHNT and CDR2 is YENEEA in the germline V gene. With 1 base removed from V and 1 base from J, the gap between germline ends came to 5 bases. This chain's CDR3 is CASSLGPSYEQYF. The CDR3 bases are TGTGCCAGCAGCTTAGGCCCATCCTACGAGCAGTACTTC.

As for this clone: Other DNA sequences of this sample code for an identical CDR3. V gene TRBV7-2 combines with J gene TRBJ2-7, with TRBD2 matching 11 bases. This CDR3 has 16 residues. With 5 bases clipped from V and 1 base from J, the junction kept 7 bases outside the gene matches. Germline V gene sequence: CDR1 SGHTA, CDR2 FQGNSA. The CDR3 reads CASSLTGTSGSYEQYF. CDR3 DNA: TGTGCCAGCAGCCTAACCGGGACTAGCGGTTCCTACGAGCAGTACTTC.

V gene TRBV5-1 combines with J gene TRBJ1-1; D ambiguous. Trimming left V 2 bases short and J 1 base short, with 18 bases between. Germline values: CDR1 SGHRS, CDR2 YFSETQ. This CDR3 has 17 amino acids. The DNA for the CDR3 is TGCGCCAGCAGCTTTCTTTTAGATGGTTCGGGGAACACTGAAGCTTTCTTT. It codes for CASSFLLDGSGNTEAFF.

This clone showed up just once. Other DNA sequences in this sample translate to the same CDR3. The CDR3 region is CSAKDGYEQYF. The CDR3 DNA is TGCAGTGCTAAGGACGGATACGAGCAGTACTTC. The chain has TRBV20-1 and TRBJ2-7, with D unresolved. Germline CDR1 is DFQATT and CDR2 is SNEGSKA (reference sequence). This CDR3 is built from 11 residues. Trimming removed 4 bases at V and 4 bases at J, with 8 bases between.

The chain couples TRBV28 to TRBJ1-2, with D perhaps TRBD1 (5 bases). The CDR3 spans 15 residues. Germline CDR1 MDHEN, CDR2 SYDVKM. V lost 5 bases to trimming and J lost 8 bases, with 21 bases between them. The CDR3 spells CASSTGTLPYEGYTF. CDR3 DNA: TGTGCCAGCAGTACCGGGACGCTGCCGTATGAGGGCTACACCTTC.

The V and J genes are TRBV7-2 and TRBJ2-3, with 8 bases lining up with TRBD2. The CDR3 spans 16 residues. Germline values: CDR1 SGHTA, CDR2 FQGNSA. V shed 5 bases and J 5 bases; nucleotides not matched to a gene: 12. The CDR3: CASSLRGAGVGDTQYF. The CDR3 DNA reads as TGTGCCAGCAGCCTTCGAGGAGCGGGAGTAGGAGATACGCAGTATTTT.

This chain links TRBV5-1 with TRBJ2-5, with 7 bases identical to TRBD2. The germline gives CDR1 SGHRS, CDR2 YFSETQ. J gave up 5 bases and V 0 bases, and 10 bases lay outside the gene matches. CDR3 length: 16 residues. CDR3 sequence: CASSLVAREGRETQYF. The CDR3 DNA reads TGCGCCAGCAGCTTGGTCGCGAGGGAGGGCCGGGAGACCCAGTACTTC.

About this clone itself: The same CDR3 can be traced to other DNA sequences in this sample. The chain couples TRBV28 to TRBJ1-5; tentatively, D is TRBD1 (5 bases). V lost 6 bases and J lost 6, with 12 bases in between. CDR3 length: 13 residues. The germline V gene encodes CDR1 MDHEN and CDR2 SYDVKM. DNA of the CDR3: TGTGCCAGCAGGCCCCCGGGGGTTCAGCCCCAGCATTTT. Protein: CASRPPGVQPQHF. Together with reference TRBV28 and TRBJ1-5, the CDR3 gives the full variable domain: DVKVTQSSRYLVKRTGEKVFLECVQDMDHENMFWYRQDPGLGLRLIYFSYDVKMKEKGDIPEGYSVSREKKERFSLILESASTNQTSMYLCASRPPGVQPQHFGDGTRLSIL.

The chain is built from TRBV7-6 and TRBJ1-5, with unresolved D. The CDR3 runs 14 residues. V lost 2 bases and J 4 bases, leaving 9 bases between the germline ends. CDR1 SGHVS and CDR2 FNYEAQ come from the germline V gene. CDR3 residues: CASSLQADNQPQHF. CDR3 DNA sequence: TGTGCCAGCAGCTTACAGGCAGATAATCAGCCCCAGCATTTT.

V is TRBV7-2 and J is TRBJ1-1; no firm D call. The CDR3 has 17 residues. CDR1 and CDR2 from the germline V gene are SGHTA and FQGNSA. Between the trimmed V and J ends, which lost 1 base and 4 bases, there was a span of 19 bases. The CDR3 loop reads CASSLDLGPYYITEAFF. The CDR3 nucleotides are TGTGCCAGCAGCTTAGATCTCGGACCCTACTATATCACTGAAGCTTTCTTT.

The J gene is TRBJ2-3, the V gene TRBV28; D remains unclear. CDR1 is MDHEN and CDR2 is SYDVKM in the germline V gene. V lost 2 bases to trimming and J lost 2 bases, with 14 bases between them. CDR3 size: 16 residues. In DNA form, the CDR3 reads TGTGCCAGCAGTTTAGGGGTCGGCACCCTCACAGATACGCAGTATTTT. It codes for CASSLGVGTLTDTQYF.